Presented here are 4 T cell receptor beta chains from one specimen sequenced in a study of blood T cell repertoires in COVID-19. Only in-frame clones appear in the TCRdb table, and some are missing; sequencing was by immunoSEQ multiplex PCR. The sample shows 100,000 to 150,000 clones, about four fifths of them seen only once. The sequenced material came from peripheral blood. The receptors were sampled from a man younger than 45 with COVID-19, enrolled during active disease.

The chain links TRBV30 to TRBJ2-5, with a weak D call TRBD1 (5 bases). Per germline, CDR1 GTSNPN and CDR2 SVGIG (reference sequence). This CDR3 has 16 residues. Trimming left V 6 bases short and J 5 bases short, with 25 bases between. The CDR3 here is CACFPPGNPSQETQYF. The CDR3 DNA reads as TGTGCCTGCTTCCCCCCAGGGAATCCGAGCCAGGAGACCCAGTACTTC.

Only a few counts were recorded for this clone. The J gene is TRBJ2-7, the V gene TRBV4-3, with D possibly being TRBD1 (6 bases). Per germline, CDR1 LGHNA and CDR2 YSLEER. V lost 3 bases to trimming and J lost 3 bases, with 12 bases between them. The CDR3 runs to 14 residues. This chain's CDR3 is CASSQQTGLYEQYF. CDR3 in DNA: TGCGCCAGCAGCCAGCAGACAGGACTCTACGAGCAGTACTTC.

The rearrangement joins TRBV19 to TRBJ1-2; no definite D call. V was trimmed by 8 bases and J by 5 bases, leaving 6 bases between them. This CDR3 is 10 amino acids long. The germline V gene has CDR1 LNHDA and CDR2 SQIVND (reference sequence). The CDR3 loop reads CASRSYGYTF. For the CDR3, the DNA is TGTGCCAGTCGGAGTTATGGCTACACCTTC.

This clone was seen a few times. The DNA of the CDR3 is TGTGCCAGTACCCCTGACCCCGATGGTTTAACTATAGGAGAGACCCAGTACTTC. Amino acids: CASTPDPDGLTIGETQYF. The chain is built from TRBV19 and TRBJ2-5, with D hard to call. The CDR3 spans 18 residues. Trimming stripped 7 bases from V and 4 bases from J, with 28 bases between. Per germline, CDR1 LNHDA and CDR2 SQIVND (reference sequence).